The T cell receptor beta chain described here comes from a study of T-cell memory formation after mild COVID-19. The study's findings and limits: Confirmation of SARS-CoV-2 specificity was lacking for second-wave clones peaking day 37. The appearance of some responding clones in pre-infection memory suggested that cross-reactive memory joined.

Amplification by 5'RACE using constant-segment primers produced TCR alpha and TCR beta cDNA libraries that carried sample barcodes and UMIs. From the 5' RACE reads, TCRdb called clonotypes with MiXCR, one entry per CDR3 protein. The data hold 380,000 or so distinct CDR3 sequences, with around 13% observed a single time. V was cut by 1 base and J by 1 base, with 6 bases left in between. The CDR3 covers 14 residues. Germline V gene sequence: CDR1 MNHEY, CDR2 SMNVEV (reference sequence). The sample holds many counts of this clonotype. The antigen is undetermined. Sequencing input: PBMCs or a T cell subset sorted from them (not recorded which). V gene TRBV27 combines with J gene TRBJ2-3; D is unresolved. The sequence came from a young man who had mild COVID-19 (a few samples of this study predate the infection). Cell type and time point are not known. The CDR3 coding sequence is TGTGCCAGCAGTTTATATCCAGGCACAGATACGCAGTATTTT. Its protein is CASSLYPGTDTQYF.